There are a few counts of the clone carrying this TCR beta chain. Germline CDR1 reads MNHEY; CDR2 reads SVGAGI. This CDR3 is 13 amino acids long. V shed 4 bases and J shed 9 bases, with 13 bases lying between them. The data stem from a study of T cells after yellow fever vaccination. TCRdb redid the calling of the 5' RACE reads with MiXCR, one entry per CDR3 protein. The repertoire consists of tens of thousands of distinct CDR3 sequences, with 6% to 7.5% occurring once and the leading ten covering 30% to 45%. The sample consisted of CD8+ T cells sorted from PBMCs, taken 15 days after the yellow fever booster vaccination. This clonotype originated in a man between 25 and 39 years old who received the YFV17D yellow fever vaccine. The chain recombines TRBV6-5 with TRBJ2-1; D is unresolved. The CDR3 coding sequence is TGTGCCAGCAGTTCAGGATCATCGGGTGAGCAGTTCTTC. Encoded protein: CASSSGSSGEQFF.